This is a list of T cell receptor beta chains from one sample in a study of cytomegalovirus exposure and HLA in healthy donors. Generated by immunoSEQ multiplex PCR, the TCRdb table keeps only in-frame clones and is missing some. The table lists some 70,000 clones, 85% to 90% of them singletons. Source material: PBMCs. These receptors were taken from a woman aged 18-30 years in good health and CMV-seronegative. The CDR3 runs from the conserved cysteine through the conserved F or W. The order of the fields is V gene, J gene, CDR3 length, D gene, clone size, CDR3 DNA, CDR3 protein. The D gene is left open where the match is weak. Clone size is given for some rows only: seen once, a few or many times, or a class if the clone is expanded.

TRBV19	TRBJ1-5	13	.	.	TGTGCCAGTAGTATAGATCCTAATCAGCCCCAGCATTTT	CASSIDPNQPQHF
TRBV28	TRBJ1-1	13	.	.	TGTGCCAGCGTAGACAGCCTGAACACTGAAGCTTTCTTT	CASVDSLNTEAFF
TRBV9	TRBJ1-2	15	.	.	TGTGCCAGCAGCGTAGCCGTGGAGTCCTTCTATGGCTACACCTTC	CASSVAVESFYGYTF
TRBV30	TRBJ1-2	13	.	.	TGTGCCTGGAGGGCCTCTCGAAGCTATGGCTACACCTTC	CAWRASRSYGYTF
TRBV19	TRBJ1-1	13	.	once	TGTGCCAGTAGTATCGGGCGGGGGTTGGGCGCTTTCTTT	CASSIGRGLGAFF
TRBV7-8	TRBJ2-7	14	TRBD1	.	TGTGCCAGCACCGCCGGGACAGGGGTTTACGAGCAGTACTTC	CASTAGTGVYEQYF
TRBV9	TRBJ1-2	15	.	.	TGTGCCAGCAGCGTAGGACGGGACAAAAGTGGGGGCTACACCTTC	CASSVGRDKSGGYTF
TRBV7-2	TRBJ2-1	15	TRBD1	.	TGTGCCAGCAACTACGACAGGGGGTCCTACAATGAGCAGTTCTTC	CASNYDRGSYNEQFF
TRBV27	TRBJ1-5	16	TRBD1	.	TGTGCCAGCAGCCCGGGACAGGGGGCCTCGGGTCAGCCCCAGCATTTT	CASSPGQGASGQPQHF
TRBV5-1	TRBJ2-7	14	.	.	TGCGCCAGCAGCTTGGTATCCGGTACTAGCGAGCAGTACTTC	CASSLVSGTSEQYF
TRBV11-2	TRBJ2-7	15	TRBD2	.	TGTGCCAGCAGCTTACGACTAGCGGGAGCATACGAGCAGTACTTC	CASSLRLAGAYEQYF
TRBV10-3	TRBJ2-7	14	TRBD1	.	TGTGCCATCAGTGAGGGACAGGCGACCTACGAGCAGTACTTC	CAISEGQATYEQYF
TRBV9	TRBJ2-7	16	TRBD1	few	TGTGCCAGCAGCGTAGCTATGGGCAGGGGGCCCTACGAGCAGTACTTC	CASSVAMGRGPYEQYF
TRBV9	TRBJ2-3	14	.	.	TGTGCCAGCAGCGTAGCGGGAGACACAGATACGCAGTATTTT	CASSVAGDTDTQYF
TRBV27	TRBJ1-1	16	.	.	TGTGCCAGCAGTCCTACCCCCAGGGGCCATAACACTGAAGCTTTCTTT	CASSPTPRGHNTEAFF
TRBV7-9	TRBJ2-2	13	.	.	TGTGCCAGCAGCTTATCCGGCACCGGGGAGCTGTTTTTT	CASSLSGTGELFF
TRBV11-2	TRBJ2-2	15	TRBD1	.	TGTGCCAGCAGCCAACAGGGGGTCTGGGGCGGGGAGCTGTTTTTT	CASSQQGVWGGELFF
TRBV6-5	TRBJ1-2	16	TRBD1	.	TGTGCCAGCAGTTACCAGGGACAGGGGGGCGTCTATGGCTACACCTTC	CASSYQGQGGVYGYTF
TRBV2	TRBJ2-1	16	TRBD2	.	TGTGCCAGCGGACTTGGCGGGGACTATCTGGGAAATGAGCAGTTCTTC	CASGLGGDYLGNEQFF
TRBV18	TRBJ2-3	15	.	.	TGTGCCAGCTCACCCGACCTGGGGAGCGCAGATACGCAGTATTTT	CASSPDLGSADTQYF
TRBV7-3	TRBJ2-3	19	TRBD2	.	TGTGCCAGCAGCTTACCACCCCCCTCAGCGGGGGGTCGCACAGATACGCAGTATTTT	CASSLPPPSAGGRTDTQYF
TRBV5-1	TRBJ2-3	15	.	once	TGCGCCAGCAGCCCGGACTGGAAAGACACAGATACGCAGTATTTT	CASSPDWKDTDTQYF
TRBV30	TRBJ2-1	15	TRBD1	.	TGTGCCTGGAGTGTGGGACAGGGGGTATACAATGAGCAGTTCTTC	CAWSVGQGVYNEQFF
TRBV9	TRBJ2-5	13	TRBD1	.	TGTGCCAGCAGCCGGGACAGGGGAGAGACCCAGTACTTC	CASSRDRGETQYF
TRBV5-8	TRBJ2-7	16	TRBD1	.	TGTGCCAGCAGCTTCTGGCCAGGGGACAGGGTCTACGAGCAGTACTTC	CASSFWPGDRVYEQYF
TRBV9	TRBJ2-3	18	TRBD2	.	TGTGCCAGCAGCGTAGTCACTAGCGGGGAACGCGACACAGATACGCAGTATTTT	CASSVVTSGERDTDTQYF
TRBV27	TRBJ1-1	13	.	.	TGTGCCAGCAGTTTAGGGCCAAACACTGAAGCTTTCTTT	CASSLGPNTEAFF
TRBV4-1	TRBJ2-2	16	TRBD2	.	TGCGCCAGCAGCCAATGGGGAGGGCGGGGCACCGGGGAGCTGTTTTTT	CASSQWGGRGTGELFF
TRBV7-2	TRBJ1-4	15	.	.	TGTGCCAGCAGCTTAGGGGGCGTAGCTAATGAAAAACTGTTTTTT	CASSLGGVANEKLFF
TRBV5-6	TRBJ1-2	15	TRBD1	.	TGTGCCAGCAGCTTGGACAGGGGGTCCTACTATGGCTACACCTTC	CASSLDRGSYYGYTF
TRBV9	TRBJ2-1	15	TRBD2	.	TGTGCCAGCAGCGTAGAGGGGGTAGCGGGAGTTAAACAGTTCTTC	CASSVEGVAGVKQFF
TRBV2	TRBJ2-2	18	TRBD2	.	TGTGCCAGCAGTGAAGCAAAAGCTAGCGGGGGCCTCTCCGGGGAGCTGTTTTTT	CASSEAKASGGLSGELFF
TRBV29-1	TRBJ2-7	13	TRBD1	once	TGCAGCGGTCCGGGACAGGGGGCTTACGAGCAGTACTTC	CSGPGQGAYEQYF
TRBV5-1	TRBJ2-3	18	TRBD2	.	TGCGCCAGCAGCTTTGGGACTAGCGGGACCGCTAGCACAGATACGCAGTATTTT	CASSFGTSGTASTDTQYF
TRBV6-1	TRBJ1-5	14	.	.	TGTGCCAGCAGTGAATGGGAGGTCCATCAGCCCCAGCATTTT	CASSEWEVHQPQHF
TRBV6-4	TRBJ1-5	13	.	few	TGTGCCAGCAGTGACACCGAGTCGGGGCCCCAGCATTTT	CASSDTESGPQHF
TRBV5-1	TRBJ1-4	14	.	.	TGCGCCAGCAGCCCGTCGTCGGGAGTGGAAAAACTGTTTTTT	CASSPSSGVEKLFF
TRBV5-4	TRBJ2-2	15	.	.	TGTGCCAGCAGCCCGGGACTTACGAACACCGGGGAGCTGTTTTTT	CASSPGLTNTGELFF
TRBV25-1	TRBJ2-6	16	.	.	TGTGCCAGCAGTCGAGGACTGACCTCTGGGGCCAACGTCCTGACTTTC	CASSRGLTSGANVLTF
TRBV28	TRBJ2-1	15	.	.	TGTGCCAGCAGTTTCCCAACTGGACAAGTCAATGAGCAGTTCTTC	CASSFPTGQVNEQFF
TRBV30	TRBJ2-7	14	TRBD2	.	TGTGCCTGGCGCCCACCGTGGGACTATTACGAGCAGTACTTC	CAWRPPWDYYEQYF
TRBV5-6	TRBJ1-1	12	.	once	TGTGCCAGCAGCTTGGGACAGACTGAAGCTTTCTTT	CASSLGQTEAFF
TRBV15	TRBJ2-7	18	.	.	TGTGCCACCAGCTCAACTAGGGGGAGGGGAGCAGGAACCTACGAGCAGTACTTC	CATSSTRGRGAGTYEQYF
TRBV7-9	TRBJ1-2	13	.	once	TGTGCCAGCAGCTCGATGGGCCTGTATGGCTACACCTTC	CASSSMGLYGYTF
TRBV5-1	TRBJ1-1	15	TRBD1	.	TGCGCCAGCAGCCTAGGGACAGGGGATGGCACTGAAGCTTTCTTT	CASSLGTGDGTEAFF
TRBV18	TRBJ2-1	15	.	once	TGTGCCAGCTCACCGCAGCGGAGCTCCTACAATGAGCAGTTCTTC	CASSPQRSSYNEQFF
TRBV2	TRBJ2-2	16	.	.	TGTGCCAGCAGTGAAGTGGGACAACTTAACACCGGGGAGCTGTTTTTT	CASSEVGQLNTGELFF
TRBV6-5	TRBJ1-5	15	.	.	TGTGCCAGCAGTTACGAGGCTGGGAGCAATCAGCCCCAGCATTTT	CASSYEAGSNQPQHF
TRBV7-2	TRBJ2-7	13	TRBD2	.	TGTGCCAGCAGCCCGTACGGGAGGGTCGAGCAGTACTTC	CASSPYGRVEQYF
TRBV19	TRBJ2-3	15	TRBD1	.	TGTGCCAGTAGTATGGGACAGGTTAGCACAGATACGCAGTATTTT	CASSMGQVSTDTQYF
TRBV11-2	TRBJ1-2	15	TRBD1	once	TGTGCCAGCAGCTTAACTCGCGGGACAGCCTATGGCTACACCTTC	CASSLTRGTAYGYTF
TRBV10-2	TRBJ2-3	11	.	once	TGCGCCAGCAGTCTCACAGATACGCAGTATTTT	CASSLTDTQYF
TRBV19	TRBJ1-5	16	.	.	TGTGCCAGTAGTATGGGAGGGTTTAACGTTGTCTCGCCCCAGCATTTT	CASSMGGFNVVSPQHF